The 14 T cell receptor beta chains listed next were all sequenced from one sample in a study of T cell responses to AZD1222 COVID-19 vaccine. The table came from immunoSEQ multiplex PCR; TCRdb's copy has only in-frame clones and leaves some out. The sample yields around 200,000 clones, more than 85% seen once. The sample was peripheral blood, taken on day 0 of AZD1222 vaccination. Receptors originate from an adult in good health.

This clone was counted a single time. The CDR3 spells CASSSGTSVGEQYF. In nucleotides, the CDR3 is TGTGCCAGCAGCTCCGGGACTAGCGTGGGCGAGCAGTACTTC. The chain links TRBV5-6 to TRBJ2-7; 10 bases line up with TRBD2. The germline V gene encodes CDR1 SGHDT and CDR2 YYEEEE. The CDR3 consists of 14 residues. J gave up 6 bases and V 3 bases, and 6 bases lay outside the gene matches.

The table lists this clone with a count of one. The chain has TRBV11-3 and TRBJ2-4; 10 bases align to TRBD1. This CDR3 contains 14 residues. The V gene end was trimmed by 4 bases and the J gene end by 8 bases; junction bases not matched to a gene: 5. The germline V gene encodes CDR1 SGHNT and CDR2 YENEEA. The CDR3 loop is CASSSGQGSDIQYF. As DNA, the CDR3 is TGTGCCAGCAGCTCGGGACAGGGGTCGGACATTCAGTACTTC.

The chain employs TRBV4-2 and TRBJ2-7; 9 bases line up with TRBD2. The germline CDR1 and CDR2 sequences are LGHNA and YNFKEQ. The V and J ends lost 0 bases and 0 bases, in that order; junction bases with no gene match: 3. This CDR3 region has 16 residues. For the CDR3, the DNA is TGTGCCAGCAGCCAAGAGCTAGCGGGATCCTCCTACGAGCAGTACTTC. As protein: CASSQELAGSSYEQYF.

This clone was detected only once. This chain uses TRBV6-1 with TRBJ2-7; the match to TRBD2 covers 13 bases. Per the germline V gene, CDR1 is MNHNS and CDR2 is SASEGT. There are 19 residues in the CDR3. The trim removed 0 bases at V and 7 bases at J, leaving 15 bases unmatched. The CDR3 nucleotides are TGTGCCAGCAGTGAAGCGCAAAAGTATACGGGACTAGCGGGATATGAGCAGTACTTC. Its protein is CASSEAQKYTGLAGYEQYF.

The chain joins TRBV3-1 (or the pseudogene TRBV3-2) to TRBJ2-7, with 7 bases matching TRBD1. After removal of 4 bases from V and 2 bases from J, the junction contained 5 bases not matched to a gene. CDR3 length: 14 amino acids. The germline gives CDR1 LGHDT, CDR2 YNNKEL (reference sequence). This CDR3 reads CASSLDRATYEQYF. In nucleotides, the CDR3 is TGTGCCAGCAGCCTCGACAGGGCGACCTACGAGCAGTACTTC.

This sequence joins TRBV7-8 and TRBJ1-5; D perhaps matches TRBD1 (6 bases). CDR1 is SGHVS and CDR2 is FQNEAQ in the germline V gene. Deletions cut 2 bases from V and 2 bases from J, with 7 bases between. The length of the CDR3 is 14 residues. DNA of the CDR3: TGTGCCAGCAGCTTAAGACAGGGCAATCAGCCCCAGCATTTT. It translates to CASSLRQGNQPQHF.

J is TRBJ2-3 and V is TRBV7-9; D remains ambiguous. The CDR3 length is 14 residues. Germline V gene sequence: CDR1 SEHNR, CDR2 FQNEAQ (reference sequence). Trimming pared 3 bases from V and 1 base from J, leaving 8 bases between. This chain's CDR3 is CASSFKLGTDTQYF. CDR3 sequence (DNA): TGTGCCAGCAGCTTCAAGTTAGGCACAGATACGCAGTATTTT.

CDR3 sequence (DNA): TGCAGCGTTGCGGGACAGGGGATGTTCAACTATGGCTACACCTTC. It encodes CSVAGQGMFNYGYTF. V is TRBV29-1 and J is TRBJ1-2; 10 bases map to TRBD1. This CDR3 spans 15 amino acids. V gave up 4 bases and J gave up 2 bases; unmatched junction bases: 7. Germline CDR1 reads SQVTM; CDR2 reads ANQGSEA.

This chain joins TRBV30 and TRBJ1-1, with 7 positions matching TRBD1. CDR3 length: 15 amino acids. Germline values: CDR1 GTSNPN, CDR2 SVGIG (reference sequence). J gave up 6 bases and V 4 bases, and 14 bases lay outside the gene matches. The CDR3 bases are TGTGCCTGGAACCGAAGACAGGGCGGCTTCGCTGAAGCTTTCTTT. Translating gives CAWNRRQGGFAEAFF.

CDR3 in DNA: TGTGCCAGCAGCCCTATACAGGGTAGGAACACTGAAGCTTTCTTT. Protein: CASSPIQGRNTEAFF. The chain uses TRBV3-1 (or the pseudogene TRBV3-2) and TRBJ1-1; D is possibly TRBD1 (6 bases). The CDR3 length is 15 residues. Deletions cut 4 bases from V and 1 base from J, with 13 bases between. Germline loops: CDR1 LGHDT, CDR2 YNNKEL (reference sequence).

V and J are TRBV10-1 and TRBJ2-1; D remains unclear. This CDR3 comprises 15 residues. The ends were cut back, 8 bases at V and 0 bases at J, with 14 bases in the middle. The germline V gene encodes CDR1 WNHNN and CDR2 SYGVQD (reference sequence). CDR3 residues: CASPNRLLSYNEQFF. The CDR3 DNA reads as TGCGCCAGCCCAAACCGGCTTCTCTCCTACAATGAGCAGTTCTTC.

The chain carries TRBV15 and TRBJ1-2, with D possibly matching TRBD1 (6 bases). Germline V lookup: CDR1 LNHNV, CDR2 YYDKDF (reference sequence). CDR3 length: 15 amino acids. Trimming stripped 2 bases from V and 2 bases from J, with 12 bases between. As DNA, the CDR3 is TGTGCCACCAGCAGACGCGGGACATCAAACTATGGCTACACCTTC. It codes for CATSRRGTSNYGYTF.

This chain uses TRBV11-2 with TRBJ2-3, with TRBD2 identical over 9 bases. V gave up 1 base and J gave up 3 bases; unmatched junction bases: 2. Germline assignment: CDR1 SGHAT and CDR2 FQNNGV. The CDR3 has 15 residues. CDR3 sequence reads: CASSLVAGGTDTQYF. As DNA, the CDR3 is TGTGCCAGCAGCTTAGTGGCGGGAGGGACAGATACGCAGTATTTT. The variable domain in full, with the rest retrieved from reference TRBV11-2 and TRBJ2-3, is EAGVAQSPRYKIIEKRQSVAFWCNPISGHATLYWYQQILGQGPKLLIQFQNNGVVDDSQLPKDRFSAERLKGVDSTLKIQPAKLEDSAVYLCASSLVAGGTDTQYFGPGTRLTVL.

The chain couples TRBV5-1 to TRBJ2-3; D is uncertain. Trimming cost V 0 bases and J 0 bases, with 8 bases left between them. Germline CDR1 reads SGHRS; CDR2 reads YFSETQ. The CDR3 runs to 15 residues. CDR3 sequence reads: CASSLVPSSTDTQYF. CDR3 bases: TGCGCCAGCAGCTTGGTTCCTTCTAGCACAGATACGCAGTATTTT.